The sequence of this TCR beta chain was determined in a study of beta chain features in type 1 diabetes. Overall study results and limits: Shortening that was moderate but significant affected the TCRB CDR3s of Type 1 diabetes patients in all four CD4+ subsets. Shorter templates might be favored by PCR, and equally so in patients and in controls. Type 1 diabetes patients showed fewer insertions and more deletions at VDJ junctions.

With 4 bases clipped from V and 4 bases from J, the junction kept 4 bases outside the gene matches. Germline V gives CDR1 KGHSH, CDR2 LQKENI. CDR3 length equals 14 residues. The sequenced template was cDNA made from the entire isolated RNA. Deep immunoSEQ sequencing covered naive, central memory and regulatory T cell samples. This table comes from immunoSEQ multiplex PCR, and its TCRdb copy is limited to in-frame clones, with some not included. The profile shows almost 350,000 clones, approximately 8% of them singletons. About this clone: What it binds is unknown.

The receptor was isolated from a woman in her late teens or twenties in good health. The sequenced sample was central memory CD4+ T cells from blood. The J gene is TRBJ2-5, the V gene TRBV18, with 9 bases that match TRBD2. The CDR3, as DNA: TGTGCCAGCTCACGTAGCGGGAGAAGAGAGACCCAGTACTTC. Translating it yields CASSRSGRRETQYF.